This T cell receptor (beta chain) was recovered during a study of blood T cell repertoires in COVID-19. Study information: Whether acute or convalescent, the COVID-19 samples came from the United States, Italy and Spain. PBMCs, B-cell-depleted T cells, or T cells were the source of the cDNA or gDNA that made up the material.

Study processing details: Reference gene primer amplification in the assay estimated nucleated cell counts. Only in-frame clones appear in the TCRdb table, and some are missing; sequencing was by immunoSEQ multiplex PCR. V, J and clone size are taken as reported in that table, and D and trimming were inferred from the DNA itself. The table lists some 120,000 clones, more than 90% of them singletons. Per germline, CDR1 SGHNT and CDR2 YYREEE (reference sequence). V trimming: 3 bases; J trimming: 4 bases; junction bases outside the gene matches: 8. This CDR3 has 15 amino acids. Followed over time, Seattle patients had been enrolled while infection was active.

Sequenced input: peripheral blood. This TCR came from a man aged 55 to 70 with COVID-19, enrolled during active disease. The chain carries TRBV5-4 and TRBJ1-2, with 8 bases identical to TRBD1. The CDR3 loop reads CASSSPGQAFYGYTF. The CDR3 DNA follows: TGTGCCAGCAGCTCCCCGGGACAGGCCTTCTATGGCTACACCTTC.